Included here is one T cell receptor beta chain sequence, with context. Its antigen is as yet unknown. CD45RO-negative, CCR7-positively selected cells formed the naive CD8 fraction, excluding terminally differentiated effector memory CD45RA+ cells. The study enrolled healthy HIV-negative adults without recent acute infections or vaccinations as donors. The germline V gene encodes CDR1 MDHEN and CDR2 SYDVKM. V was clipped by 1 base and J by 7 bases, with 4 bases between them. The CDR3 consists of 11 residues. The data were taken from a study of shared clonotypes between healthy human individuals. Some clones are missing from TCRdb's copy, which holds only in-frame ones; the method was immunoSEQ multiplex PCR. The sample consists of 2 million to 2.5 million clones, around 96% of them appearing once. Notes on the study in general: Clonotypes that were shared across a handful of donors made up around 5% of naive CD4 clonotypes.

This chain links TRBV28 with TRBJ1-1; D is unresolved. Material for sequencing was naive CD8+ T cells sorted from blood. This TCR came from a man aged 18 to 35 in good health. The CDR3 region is CASSLFNEAFF. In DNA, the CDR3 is TGTGCCAGCAGTTTATTCAATGAAGCTTTCTTT.